The TCR beta chain described here comes from a study of T cell repertoires in cytomegalovirus infection. Study in general: TCR beta signatures that were public indicated CMV infection and matching HLA type.

As for this clonotype: What it recognizes is unknown.

Study results and caveats: HLA-C-restricted CMV-specific TCR beta clonotypes were dominant in the ex vivo response.

TCRdb re-called the reads through MiXCR, storing one row per CDR3 protein. The table shows 650,000 to 900,000 distinct CDR3 sequences, with roughly 29% occurring only once. The CDR3 contains 14 residues. From germline, CDR1 is LGHDT and CDR2 YNNKEL (reference sequence). Trimming removed 1 base at V and 0 bases at J, with 6 bases between. This sequence originates from a human donor in good health (CMV status not recorded). Some clones in this sample may be carry-over from other donors' samples. The sample consisted of cultured CD8+ T cells from PBMCs, taken from culture after CMV antigen stimulation. The genes are TRBV3-1 and TRBJ2-5; D call uncertain. CDR3 sequence (DNA): TGTGCCAGCAGCCAAGTTCCGTACCAAGAGACCCAGTACTTC. Translated: CASSQVPYQETQYF.